This entry lists 18 T cell receptor beta chains sequenced from one sample in a study of T cells expressing NK-cell markers. TCRdb reanalyzed the 5' RACE reads, giving one entry per CDR3 protein sequence and no DNA. Its listing shows about 450,000 distinct CDR3 sequences. The sequenced sample was blood T cells: a sorted CD56 or NKG2C T cell subset, CD4+ or CD8+ T cells, or bulk PBMC T cells (not recorded which). The receptors were gathered from a woman between 18 and 75 years old in good health.

Here the CDR3 reads CAISDRVSEPQHF. The J gene is TRBJ1-5, the V gene TRBV10-3. The CDR3 is 13 amino acids. Germline CDR1 ENHRY, CDR2 SYGVKD.

The rearrangement links TRBV7-8 to TRBJ2-1; TCRdb's D call of TRBD2 is untestable without DNA. This CDR3 has 14 amino acids. Germline CDR1 and CDR2: SGHVS and FQNEAQ. The CDR3 is CASSLTGGPGEQFF. The full variable domain, with the rest looked up from reference TRBV7-8 and TRBJ2-1, is GAGVSQSPRYKVAKRGQDVALRCDPISGHVSLFWYQQALGQGPEFLTYFQNEAQLDKSGLPSDRFFAERPEGSVSTLKIQRTQQEDSAVYLCASSLTGGPGEQFFGPGTRLTVL.

The rearrangement uses TRBV29-1 and TRBJ2-2; TCRdb proposes TRBD2, but this gene call is untestable without DNA. The germline V gene encodes CDR1 SQVTM and CDR2 ANQGSEA. The CDR3 has 17 amino acids. The CDR3 region is CSAGGLAGGPGTGELFF.

The chain recombines TRBV7-8 with TRBJ2-5. This CDR3 is built from 14 residues. The germline V gene has CDR1 SGHVS and CDR2 FQNEAQ. CDR3 region: CASSLAEVQETQYF.

The V gene is TRBV6-5, the J gene TRBJ2-1; TCRdb's D call, TRBD1, is unchecked because there is no DNA. CDR3 length equals 15 residues. The V gene's germline CDR1 is MNHEY and CDR2 SVGAGI. CDR3 sequence reads: CASSYPAQGDNEQFF.

V gene TRBV5-5 combines with J gene TRBJ1-4. The CDR3 totals 14 residues. Germline V lookup: CDR1 SGHKS, CDR2 YYEKEE (reference sequence). CDR3 sequence: CASSLGGGSEKLFF.

The chain is built from TRBV30 and TRBJ1-2. Per the germline V gene, CDR1 is GTSNPN and CDR2 is SVGIG (reference sequence). CDR3 length: 13 amino acids. The CDR3 spells CAWSVASNYGYTF.

This chain joins TRBV6-5 and TRBJ1-1. The CDR3 consists of 17 residues. The V gene's germline CDR1 is MNHEY and CDR2 SVGAGI. CDR3 amino acids: CASSYSRREGMNTEAFF.

This chain uses TRBV20-1 with TRBJ1-1. CDR3 length: 16 amino acids. Germline values: CDR1 DFQATT, CDR2 SNEGSKA (reference sequence). CDR3 loop: CSARGWVLGMNTEAFF.

The CDR3 is CSVQTGTQYQETQYF. This sequence joins TRBV29-1 and TRBJ2-5; lacking DNA, the TRBD1 call made by TCRdb goes unchecked. CDR1 is SQVTM and CDR2 is ANQGSEA in the germline V gene. CDR3 size: 15 residues.

V is TRBV6-1 and J is TRBJ2-3. Germline V gene sequence: CDR1 MNHNS, CDR2 SASEGT. This CDR3 spans 17 amino acids. This CDR3 reads CASRPLLGLASTDTQYF.

The chain couples TRBV12-3 or TRBV12-4 to TRBJ1-6; TCRdb's D call of TRBD1 is untestable without DNA. This CDR3 comprises 14 residues. The CDR3 is CASGGDRANSPLHF.

The CDR3 reads CAWSVFGLGTLQHF. J is TRBJ1-5 and V is TRBV30; the D gene TCRdb calls, TRBD1, cannot be checked with no DNA. The CDR3 length is 14 residues. Per the germline V gene, CDR1 is GTSNPN and CDR2 is SVGIG (reference sequence).

The CDR3 reads CASSPPGGHTGELFF. This sequence joins TRBV18 and TRBJ2-2; no DNA is available, so the TRBD1 call from TCRdb remains unchecked. The CDR3 runs 15 residues. Germline CDR1 is KGHSH and CDR2 is LQKENI.

This chain links TRBV3-1 with TRBJ1-2; as DNA is missing, the TRBD1 call by TCRdb cannot be tested. This CDR3 has 17 amino acids. From germline, CDR1 is LGHDT and CDR2 YNNKEL (reference sequence). CDR3 sequence: CASSQGGQGPTNYGYTF.

V gene TRBV27 combines with J gene TRBJ2-1; with no DNA, the TCRdb D assignment of TRBD2 cannot be verified. Germline loops: CDR1 MNHEY, CDR2 SMNVEV (reference sequence). The CDR3 covers 16 residues. CDR3 protein: CASSDERGGSNNEQFF.

This chain uses TRBV6-5 with TRBJ2-2; absent DNA, TCRdb's TRBD1 call cannot be checked. Germline assignment: CDR1 MNHEY and CDR2 SVGAGI. The CDR3 covers 13 residues. The CDR3 is CARGQTNTGELFF.

The V call is TRBV14, the J call TRBJ2-5; TCRdb picks TRBD1, but there is no DNA to check that call. CDR3 length equals 14 residues. Germline values: CDR1 SGHDN, CDR2 FVKESK. Here the CDR3 reads CASSPDRDWETQYF.